This note documents a single TCR beta chain sequence. Antigen specificity is unknown. Since a much larger clone is just one base distant, this may be a read error. This entry comes from a study of metastatic and nonmetastatic thyroid tumors. Study overall: Samples came from malignant and benign thyroid patients, and repertoires were compared across blood and tumor or nodule tissue. Regarding the study as a whole: The reported finding was significantly higher TCR beta diversity in malignant thyroid tumors relative to benign nodules, in blood and tumor.

No treatment of any kind had been given to any patient before thyroid surgery. In the original analysis: The study took CDR3 differences across clinicopathological groups and made a distant-metastasis classifier for papillary thyroid cancer from them. TCRdb reassembled clones from the PCR reads with MiXCR. None of the V and J calls come from the authors' own analysis; TCRdb made them. The top ten hold more than 9% of the sample, which has 20,000 or so clones, approximately 24% seen once. V dropped 4 bases and J dropped 7 bases, with 7 bases sitting between them. The CDR3 spans 10 residues. From germline, CDR1 is SQVTM and CDR2 ANQGSEA.

The chain couples TRBV29-1 to TRBJ2-5; no firm D call. The TCR sequence derives from a male donor with papillary thyroid cancer or a benign thyroid nodule (not recorded which). Some clones in this sample may be carry-over from other donors' samples. Sequencing used tumor tissue. CDR3 in DNA: TGCAGCGTTGTGGACGGGACCCAGTACTTC. Translating gives CSVVDGTQYF.